This TCR beta chain came from a study of response to subunit inactivated influenza vaccine. General study results and limits: That few new T cells are recruited by each seasonal influenza vaccination was the authors' suggestion.

TCRdb itself ran the RT-PCR reads through MiXCR, one entry per CDR3 protein. The sample consists of 500,000 to 600,000 distinct CDR3 sequences, about 11% of them appearing once. Trimming cost V 0 bases and J 5 bases, with 12 bases left between them. This CDR3 contains 14 residues. Germline assignment: CDR1 DFQATT and CDR2 SNEGSKA (reference sequence). This clonotype was detected once. The antigen remains unidentified. The TCR originated in a man aged 50-60 years who received an inactivated influenza vaccine. V usage is TRBV20-1 and J usage is TRBJ2-3; D call uncertain. This specimen consisted of PBMCs from blood, obtained on the day of vaccination. For the CDR3, the DNA is TGCAGTGCTAGAGAATCTGCCCGAGGAGATACGCAGTATTTT. It translates to CSARESARGDTQYF.